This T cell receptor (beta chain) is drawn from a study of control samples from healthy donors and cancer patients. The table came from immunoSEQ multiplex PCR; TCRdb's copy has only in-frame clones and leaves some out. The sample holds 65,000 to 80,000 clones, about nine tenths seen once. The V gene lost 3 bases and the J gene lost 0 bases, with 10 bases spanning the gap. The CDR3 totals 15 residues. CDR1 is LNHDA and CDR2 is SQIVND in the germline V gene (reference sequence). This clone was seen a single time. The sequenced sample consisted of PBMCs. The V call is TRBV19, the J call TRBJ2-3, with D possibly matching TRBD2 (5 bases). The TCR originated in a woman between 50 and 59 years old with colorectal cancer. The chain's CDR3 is CASSIGRTSTDTQYF. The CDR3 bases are TGTGCCAGTAGTATTGGACGGACTAGCACAGATACGCAGTATTTT.